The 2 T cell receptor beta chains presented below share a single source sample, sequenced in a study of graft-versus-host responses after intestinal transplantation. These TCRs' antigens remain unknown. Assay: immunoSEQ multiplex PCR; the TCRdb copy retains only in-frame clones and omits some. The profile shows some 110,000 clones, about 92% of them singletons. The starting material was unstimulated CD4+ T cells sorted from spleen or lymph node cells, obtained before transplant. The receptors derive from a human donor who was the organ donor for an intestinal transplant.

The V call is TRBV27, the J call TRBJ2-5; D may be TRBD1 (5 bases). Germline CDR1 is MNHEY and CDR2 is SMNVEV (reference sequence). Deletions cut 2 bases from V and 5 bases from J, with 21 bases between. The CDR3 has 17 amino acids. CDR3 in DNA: TGTGCCAGCAGTTTAAGGGCCAGGGTACCCCTAGGGGAGACCCAGTACTTC. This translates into CASSLRARVPLGETQYF.

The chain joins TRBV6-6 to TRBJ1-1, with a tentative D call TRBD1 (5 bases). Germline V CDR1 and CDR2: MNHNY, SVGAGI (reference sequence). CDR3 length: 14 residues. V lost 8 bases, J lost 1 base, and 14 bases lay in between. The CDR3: CASLAGGANTEAFF. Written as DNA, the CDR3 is TGTGCCAGCCTAGCGGGTGGGGCGAACACTGAAGCTTTCTTT.